The 30 T cell receptor beta chains presented below share a single source sample, sequenced in a study of PD-L1 blockade in urothelial cancer. The assay was immunoSEQ multiplex PCR, and TCRdb's table has in-frame clones only and misses some. In the table there are about 74,000 clones, 80% to 90% of which are singletons. The sample here was PBMCs, taken around atezolizumab (anti-PD-L1) treatment. The receptors derive from a man between 70 and 80 years old with urothelial cancer.

J is TRBJ2-7 and V is TRBV5-6, with 10 bases lining up with TRBD1. The ends lost 5 bases at V and 6 bases at J; junction bases unmatched: 5. The CDR3 is 13 amino acids. Germline V gene lookup returns CDR1 SGHDT and CDR2 YYEEEE. CDR3 loop: CASRRGQGGEQYF. The CDR3 nucleotides read TGTGCCAGCAGGCGAGGACAGGGGGGCGAGCAGTACTTC.

This chain connects TRBV5-6 to TRBJ1-5, with 8 positions matching TRBD1. Per the germline V gene, CDR1 is SGHDT and CDR2 is YYEEEE. This CDR3 contains 15 residues. The trim removed 1 base at V and 6 bases at J, leaving 6 bases unmatched. The CDR3 is CASSLTGGSSQPQHF. The CDR3 nucleotides read TGTGCCAGCAGCTTGACAGGGGGTTCAAGTCAGCCCCAGCATTTT.

The rearrangement uses TRBV4-1 and TRBJ2-5, with 14 positions matching TRBD2. Germline V CDR1 and CDR2: MGHRA, YSYEKL. J lost 7 bases, V lost 3 bases, and 13 bases had no gene match. The CDR3 runs to 18 residues. The CDR3 here is CASSQDNPGLAGEGTQYF. The CDR3 nucleotides read TGCGCCAGCAGCCAGGACAACCCGGGACTAGCGGGAGAAGGGACCCAGTACTTC.

As DNA, the CDR3 is TGTGCCATCAGTGAATGGCTAGCGGGAGCTTCAGATACGCAGTATTTT. Translated: CAISEWLAGASDTQYF. The chain recombines TRBV10-3 with TRBJ2-3, with 10 bases fitting TRBD2. V was clipped by 3 bases and J by 4 bases; unmatched bases: 7. Germline assignment: CDR1 ENHRY and CDR2 SYGVKD. This CDR3 spans 16 amino acids.

This clone showed up just once. The chain uses TRBV28 and TRBJ1-2; 10 bases agree with TRBD1. V lost 5 bases and J lost 4; bases outside the gene matches: 7. CDR3 length: 15 amino acids. CDR1 is MDHEN, CDR2 SYDVKM, per germline. The CDR3: CASSRPTGGVYGYTF. Here the CDR3 DNA reads TGTGCCAGCAGTCGACCGACAGGGGGCGTCTATGGCTACACCTTC.

The chain uses TRBV5-6 and TRBJ1-1; D unresolved. CDR3 length: 14 amino acids. V was trimmed by 2 bases and J by 6 bases, leaving 14 bases between them. The germline V gene has CDR1 SGHDT and CDR2 YYEEEE. For the CDR3, the DNA is TGTGCCAGCAGCTTTCAACCGGCCGGGTCTGAAGCTTTCTTT. It specifies CASSFQPAGSEAFF.

The CDR3 region is CASSLLFPGQIYGYTF. CDR3 nucleotides: TGTGCCAGCAGCTTGTTATTCCCTGGACAGATCTATGGCTACACCTTC. The rearrangement links TRBV5-6 to TRBJ1-2, with a possible D match to TRBD1 (6 bases). The CDR3 is 16 amino acids. V was clipped by 1 base and J by 4 bases, with 17 bases between them. Germline CDR1 and CDR2: SGHDT and YYEEEE.

With respect to this clone: An end of the junction differs from the germline gene, which may be a read error. This rearrangement joins TRBV14 to TRBJ2-7; the match to TRBD1 covers 8 bases. The CDR3 has 15 residues. Germline V lookup: CDR1 SGHDN, CDR2 FVKESK. Here the CDR3 DNA reads TGTGCCAGCAGCCAAGCATCTCGGACAGGGAGGAGACCCTCGTTC. Its protein product is CASSQASRTGRRPSF. The full variable domain, its missing parts supplied by reference TRBV14 and TRBJ2-7, is EAGVTQFPSHSVIEKGQTVTLRCDPISGHDNLYWYRRVMGKEIKFLLHFVKESKQDESGMPNNRFLAERTGGTYSTLKVQPAELEDSGVYFCASSQASRTGRRPSFGPGTRLTVT.

In regard to this clone: A much larger clone is a single base away; this may be a read error. V usage is TRBV27 and J usage is TRBJ2-7; 12 bases align to TRBD2. Germline loops: CDR1 MNHEY, CDR2 SMNVEV (reference sequence). The V segment lost 4 bases and the J segment 4 bases; nucleotides outside the gene matches: 2. The CDR3 is 14 residues long. The CDR3 is CASSSTSGSYEQYF. The CDR3 DNA reads TGTGCCAGCAGTTCGACTAGCGGGAGTTACGAGCAGTACTTC.

The J gene is TRBJ2-7, the V gene TRBV11-2, with 11 nucleotides matching TRBD2. There are 14 residues in the CDR3. The V gene end was trimmed by 2 bases and the J gene end by 3 bases; junction bases not matched to a gene: 0. Germline loops: CDR1 SGHAT, CDR2 FQNNGV. CDR3 amino acids: CASSLTSGGYEQYF. DNA of the CDR3: TGTGCCAGCAGCTTAACTAGCGGGGGCTACGAGCAGTACTTC.

V usage is TRBV6-5 and J usage is TRBJ2-2; perhaps TRBD2 as D (5 bases). The germline V and J ends were trimmed by 5 bases and 4 bases, with 14 bases remaining between them. CDR3 size: 15 residues. From germline, CDR1 is MNHEY and CDR2 SVGAGI. CDR3 loop: CASSVLLGATGELFF. Here the CDR3 DNA reads TGTGCCAGCAGTGTCTTACTAGGCGCCACCGGGGAGCTGTTTTTT.

The chain combines TRBV18 with TRBJ2-6; 8 bases match TRBD1. The germline gives CDR1 KGHSH, CDR2 LQKENI. V lost 3 bases and J lost 3; bases outside the gene matches: 7. CDR3 length equals 17 residues. CDR3 DNA: TGTGCCAGCTCACCCGGGCAGGGGGCGCGTGGGGCCAACGTCCTGACTTTC. The encoded protein is CASSPGQGARGANVLTF.

The genes are TRBV5-1 and TRBJ2-7, with 8 bases identical to TRBD1. The V and J ends lost 2 bases and 2 bases, in that order; junction bases with no gene match: 3. The CDR3 runs 14 residues. The germline gives CDR1 SGHRS, CDR2 YFSETQ. The CDR3 coding sequence is TGCGCCAGCAGCTTTGGGGGACAGGCCTACGAGCAGTACTTC. Protein: CASSFGGQAYEQYF.

The sample holds a few counts of this clone. This chain uses TRBV7-9 with TRBJ1-1; 8 positions match TRBD1. With 5 bases clipped from V and 5 bases from J, the junction kept 4 bases outside the gene matches. This CDR3 is 13 amino acids long. The germline CDR1 and CDR2 sequences are SEHNR and FQNEAQ (reference sequence). In nucleotides, the CDR3 is TGTGCCAGCAGCAGGACAGGGTTTACTGAAGCTTTCTTT. As protein: CASSRTGFTEAFF.

The rearrangement joins TRBV15 to TRBJ2-2; 11 positions match TRBD2. The V gene end was trimmed by 0 bases and the J gene end by 4 bases; junction bases not matched to a gene: 7. The CDR3 extends over 18 amino acids. Germline V gives CDR1 LNHNV, CDR2 YYDKDF (reference sequence). The CDR3 DNA sequence: TGTGCCACCAGCAGAGATTCCCTAGCGGGAGGTAGCACCGGGGAGCTGTTTTTT. This translates into CATSRDSLAGGSTGELFF.

The chain joins TRBV9 to TRBJ1-4; D perhaps matches TRBD1 (5 bases). In germline, CDR1 is SGDLS, CDR2 YYNGEE. This CDR3 has 13 residues. V shed 9 bases and J shed 1 base, with 10 bases lying between them. In nucleotides, the CDR3 is TGTGCCAACGGGAGGGGAACTAATGAAAAACTGTTTTTT. The encoded protein is CANGRGTNEKLFF. Based on the CDR3 plus reference TRBV9 and TRBJ1-4, the full variable domain is DSGVTQTPKHLITATGQRVTLRCSPRSGDLSVYWYQQSLDQGLQFLIQYYNGEERAKGNILERFSAQQFPDLHSELNLSSLELGDSALYFCANGRGTNEKLFFGSGTQLSVL.

V usage is TRBV5-1 and J usage is TRBJ2-7; 11 bases agree with TRBD1. Trimming took 5 bases from V and 4 from J; bases not matched to a gene: 11. Looked up from germline, CDR1 is SGHRS and CDR2 is YFSETQ. The CDR3 is 16 residues long. CDR3 nucleotides: TGCGCCAGCAGAAGGGCCTCGGGACAGGGGGAATACGAGCAGTACTTC. Protein sequence: CASRRASGQGEYEQYF.

The chain recombines TRBV11-2 with TRBJ2-3; 10 bases are a match to TRBD2. Germline assignment: CDR1 SGHAT and CDR2 FQNNGV. This CDR3 is 16 amino acids long. The J segment lost 3 bases and the V segment lost 3 bases, leaving 6 bases of the junction unmatched. The CDR3 protein is CASSFTRGLATDTQYF. Here the CDR3 DNA reads TGTGCCAGCAGCTTCACCCGGGGACTAGCGACAGATACGCAGTATTTT.

This chain joins TRBV13 and TRBJ2-7; 14 bases agree with TRBD2. V shed 5 bases, J shed 3 bases, and the junction held 21 bases outside the gene matches. This CDR3 is built from 21 residues. Germline CDR1 is PRHDT and CDR2 is FYEKMQ (reference sequence). CDR3 amino acids: CASSMIMLPGLAGDKRYEQYF. CDR3 in DNA: TGTGCCAGCAGCATGATCATGCTCCCGGGACTAGCGGGAGACAAGCGCTACGAGCAGTACTTC.

The chain is built from TRBV27 and TRBJ1-1; 10 bases are shared with TRBD1. V trimming: 5 bases; J trimming: 5 bases; junction bases outside the gene matches: 5. CDR3 length equals 14 residues. Germline V gives CDR1 MNHEY, CDR2 SMNVEV (reference sequence). Here the CDR3 DNA reads TGTGCCAGCAGTCCGGACAGGGGGAGGACTGAAGCTTTCTTT. This sequence encodes CASSPDRGRTEAFF.

The chain recombines TRBV11-3 with TRBJ2-1; D is possibly TRBD1 (5 bases). The CDR3 is made up of 12 amino acids. Trimming took off 5 bases at V and 6 bases at J, with 8 bases between the two ends. Germline V gives CDR1 SGHNT, CDR2 YENEEA. As DNA, the CDR3 is TGTGCCAGCAGCGGGGCTGGCAATGAGCAGTTCTTC. Amino acid sequence: CASSGAGNEQFF.

The chain uses TRBV5-1 and TRBJ2-3; a weak D match, TRBD2 (6 bases). Germline CDR1 and CDR2: SGHRS and YFSETQ. The ends were cut back, 0 bases at V and 0 bases at J, with 11 bases in the middle. The CDR3 spans 16 residues. The CDR3 nucleotides read TGCGCCAGCAGCTTGGGGCTAGCGATGAGCACAGATACGCAGTATTTT. Protein product: CASSLGLAMSTDTQYF.

The CDR3: CASSSKAGVSYNEQFF. The CDR3 bases are TGTGCCAGCAGCTCAAAAGCGGGAGTTTCCTACAATGAGCAGTTCTTC. The J gene is TRBJ2-1, the V gene TRBV7-2, with 8 positions matching TRBD2. The V gene's germline CDR1 is SGHTA and CDR2 FQGNSA. The CDR3 is 16 amino acids. The trim removed 4 bases at V and 1 base at J, leaving 6 bases unmatched.

This sequence joins TRBV5-1 and TRBJ2-7; D possibly corresponds to TRBD1 (5 bases). The CDR3 is made up of 14 amino acids. Trimming cost V 4 bases and J 0 bases, with 11 bases left between them. Germline V gives CDR1 SGHRS, CDR2 YFSETQ. The CDR3 DNA reads TGCGCCAGCAGCCCGGACATTCACTCCTACGAGCAGTACTTC. Its protein product is CASSPDIHSYEQYF.

The V call is TRBV28, the J call TRBJ2-3; possible D gene TRBD1, 5 bases. Germline V lookup: CDR1 MDHEN, CDR2 SYDVKM. The CDR3 is made up of 15 amino acids. V was shortened by 5 bases and J by 0 bases, with 12 bases between the two germline ends. The CDR3 spells CASSVRQWSTDTQYF. CDR3 nucleotides: TGTGCCAGCAGTGTTAGACAGTGGAGCACAGATACGCAGTATTTT.

This chain links TRBV27 with TRBJ2-7, with no clear D. Germline loops: CDR1 MNHEY, CDR2 SMNVEV (reference sequence). The CDR3 spans 17 residues. Trimming shortened V by 0 bases and J by 6 bases, and 21 bases separated the two germline ends. In DNA, the CDR3 is TGTGCCAGCAGTTTATCGGGTGCTCTCCGGGTTATGCGCGAGCAGTACTTC. It translates to CASSLSGALRVMREQYF.

A word on this clone: Other nucleotide sequences from this sample produce the same CDR3. This chain joins TRBV28 and TRBJ2-1; 7 nucleotides match TRBD1. Germline V gene data show CDR1 as MDHEN and CDR2 as SYDVKM. The CDR3 contains 14 residues. The V gene end was trimmed by 6 bases and the J gene end by 5 bases; junction bases not matched to a gene: 7. This CDR3 is CASSSGQLNNEQFF. DNA of the CDR3: TGTGCCAGCAGCTCGGGACAGCTTAACAATGAGCAGTTCTTC.

This sequence joins TRBV15 and TRBJ2-7, with D maybe TRBD1 (6 bases). The germline V gene has CDR1 LNHNV and CDR2 YYDKDF (reference sequence). V shed 1 base and J shed 2 bases, with 12 bases lying between them. There are 15 residues in the CDR3. CDR3 sequence (DNA): TGTGCCACCAGCAGAGGTTTCCCAGGGGCCTACGAGCAGTACTTC. It is translated as CATSRGFPGAYEQYF.

This clone occurred a few times. The chain has TRBV7-6 and TRBJ2-5, with TRBD2 identical over 12 bases. J was trimmed by 5 bases and V by 4 bases; bases with no gene match: 8. CDR3 length equals 16 residues. Germline CDR1 and CDR2: SGHVS and FNYEAQ. The CDR3 region is CASSSPGLAGVETQYF. Written as DNA, the CDR3 is TGTGCCAGCAGCTCCCCGGGACTAGCGGGTGTGGAGACCCAGTACTTC.

This clone turned up a few times. The chain employs TRBV20-1 and TRBJ2-7, with TRBD2 identical over 7 bases. Germline loops: CDR1 DFQATT, CDR2 SNEGSKA (reference sequence). CDR3 size: 11 residues. The chain's CDR3 is CSWRGTYEQYF. In nucleotides, the CDR3 is TGCTCATGGCGGGGGACCTACGAGCAGTACTTC.